This T cell receptor beta chain was found in a study of identical twins. Study-level findings and limits: Possibly, invariant MAIT and iNKT cells partly confounded zero-insertion analyses.

As for this clonotype: Its antigen is undetermined.

TCRdb reprocessed the 5' RACE reads via MiXCR and lists one record per CDR3 protein. The sample records roughly 540,000 distinct CDR3 sequences, less than 25% being singletons. Germline V gives CDR1 MNHNS, CDR2 SASEGT. There are 15 residues in the CDR3. The V segment lost 4 bases and the J segment 8 bases; nucleotides outside the gene matches: 9. This same sample was also part of a study on T cells expressing NK-cell markers.

The TCR comes from a woman between 18 and 30 years old in good health. V gene TRBV6-1 combines with J gene TRBJ2-2; the match to TRBD2 covers 8 bases. The source material was CD4+ T cells sorted from blood. This CDR3 reads CASSARTSGRGELFF. In nucleotides, the CDR3 is TGTGCCAGCAGTGCGAGAACTAGCGGCAGAGGGGAGCTGTTTTTT.